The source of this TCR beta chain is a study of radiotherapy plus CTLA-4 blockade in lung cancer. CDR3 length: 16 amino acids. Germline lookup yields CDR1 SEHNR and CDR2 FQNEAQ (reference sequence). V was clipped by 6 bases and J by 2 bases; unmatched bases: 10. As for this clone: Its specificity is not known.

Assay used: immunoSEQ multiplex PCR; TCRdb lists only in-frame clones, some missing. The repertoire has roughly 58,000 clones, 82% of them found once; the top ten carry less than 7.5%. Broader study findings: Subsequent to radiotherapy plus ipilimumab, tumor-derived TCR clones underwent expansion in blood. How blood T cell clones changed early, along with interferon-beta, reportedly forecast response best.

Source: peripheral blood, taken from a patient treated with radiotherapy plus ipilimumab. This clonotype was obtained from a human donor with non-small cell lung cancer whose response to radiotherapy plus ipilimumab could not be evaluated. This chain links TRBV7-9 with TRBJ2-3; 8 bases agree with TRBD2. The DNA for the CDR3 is TGTGCCAGCAGTGTCCCCTTAGCGGGGCTCACAGATACGCAGTATTTT. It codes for CASSVPLAGLTDTQYF.